A selection of T cell receptor beta chains follows, all from one sample in a study of technical replicates of blood from a few donors. TCRdb keeps only in-frame clones here, not all; method: immunoSEQ multiplex PCR. The sample consists of 65,000 to 75,000 clones, 70% to 90% of them appearing once. The sequenced sample consisted of PBMCs. The receptors were sampled from a human donor in good health. Some clones in this sample may be carry-over from other donors' samples. CDR3s include the opening cysteine and the closing phenylalanine or tryptophan. The order of the fields is clone size, D gene, V gene, J gene, CDR3 protein, CDR3 DNA. The D gene is left open where the match is weak. Clone size appears in some rows only: once, few, many, or a class for an expanded clone.

once	-	TRBV7-3	TRBJ2-3	CASSLDNTDTQYF	TGTGCCAGCAGCTTAGACAACACAGATACGCAGTATTTT
-	-	TRBV5-1	TRBJ1-2	CASAGDLNYGYTF	TGCGCCAGCGCGGGGGACCTCAACTATGGCTACACCTTC
-	-	TRBV5-6	TRBJ2-7	CASTRGELLYEQYF	TGTGCCAGCACCCGCGGAGAGTTACTCTACGAGCAGTACTTC
-	TRBD1	TRBV14	TRBJ1-2	CASSQAGQGLRYTF	TGTGCCAGCAGCCAAGCGGGACAGGGGCTCCGGTACACCTTC
-	-	TRBV13	TRBJ1-2	CASSGEGTGGYTF	TGTGCCAGCAGCGGAGAAGGCACGGGTGGCTACACCTTC
-	TRBD2	TRBV19	TRBJ2-1	CASSTGAGSFF	TGTGCCAGTAGTACAGGAGCGGGATCGTTCTTC
-	-	TRBV7-2	TRBJ2-2	CASSLLNTGELFF	TGTGCCAGCAGCTTATTAAACACCGGGGAGCTGTTTTTT
-	-	TRBV7-9	TRBJ1-1	CASSPPGDTEAFF	TGTGCCAGCAGCCCCCCGGGGGACACTGAAGCTTTCTTT
-	TRBD2	TRBV29-1	TRBJ2-1	CSVDGGGRGGQIENEQFF	TGCAGCGTTGACGGAGGAGGTCGGGGGGGGCAGATCGAAAATGAGCAGTTCTTC
few	TRBD2	TRBV29-1	TRBJ2-1	CSTSAPLRGAIFSSYNEQFF	TGCAGCACCTCCGCTCCACTGCGGGGGGCGATATTCAGCTCCTACAATGAGCAGTTCTTC
once	-	TRBV2	TRBJ2-3	CASKYRGGTDTQYF	TGTGCCAGCAAATATAGGGGCGGCACAGATACGCAGTATTTT
-	-	TRBV11-2	TRBJ1-2	CASSLLRDYGYTF	TGTGCCAGCAGCTTACTTCGGGACTATGGCTACACCTTC
-	-	TRBV30	TRBJ2-7	CAWETGREQYF	TGTGCCTGGGAGACAGGGAGGGAGCAGTACTTC
-	TRBD1	TRBV7-2	TRBJ2-3	CASSNRGVVGTDTQYF	TGTGCCAGCAGCAACAGGGGAGTAGTCGGCACAGATACGCAGTATTTT
few	TRBD1	TRBV4-3	TRBJ2-7	CASSQEEFPPGQGKEQYF	TGCGCCAGCAGCCAGGAAGAATTTCCACCGGGACAGGGGAAGGAGCAGTACTTC
-	-	TRBV10-3	TRBJ1-5	CAIGADRSRNQPQHF	TGTGCCATCGGAGCAGACCGATCTCGCAATCAGCCCCAGCATTTT
once	TRBD2	TRBV7-2	TRBJ2-3	CASSPRTSGADTQYF	TGTGCCAGCAGCCCCCGGACTAGCGGAGCAGATACGCAGTATTTT
few	TRBD1	TRBV7-2	TRBJ1-1	CASSFGQAGNTEAFF	TGTGCCAGCAGCTTCGGACAGGCAGGGAACACTGAAGCTTTCTTT
-	-	TRBV25-1	TRBJ1-2	CASSLKQNYGYTF	TGTGCCAGCAGCTTAAAACAGAACTATGGCTACACCTTC
-	TRBD2	TRBV4-2	TRBJ2-3	CASSQSELAGGLPTDTQYF	TGTGCCAGCAGCCAAAGCGAACTAGCGGGGGGCCTCCCCACAGATACGCAGTATTTT
-	-	TRBV19	TRBJ2-1	CASSVSASSSYNEQFF	TGTGCCAGTAGTGTGAGCGCTAGCTCCTCCTACAATGAGCAGTTCTTC
-	TRBD2	TRBV18	TRBJ2-7	CASSPIGLAGEKQYF	TGTGCCAGCTCACCGATAGGACTAGCGGGGGAGAAGCAGTACTTC
-	-	TRBV2	TRBJ2-5	CASQETTQGTQYF	TGTGCCAGCCAGGAGACTACACAAGGGACCCAGTACTTC
-	-	TRBV7-2	TRBJ1-2	CASSLDPGGRDGYTF	TGTGCCAGCAGCTTAGACCCCGGGGGGCGGGATGGCTACACCTTC
-	TRBD1	TRBV2	TRBJ2-4	CASGLDRLRAKNIQYF	TGTGCCAGCGGACTGGACAGGTTAAGAGCCAAAAACATTCAGTACTTC
-	-	TRBV7-2	TRBJ2-7	CASSLGLGRGYEQYF	TGTGCCAGCAGCTTAGGTCTAGGTAGGGGGTACGAGCAGTACTTC
once	-	TRBV6-4	TRBJ2-3	CASSPAGTSTDTQYF	TGTGCCAGCAGTCCAGCCGGGACTAGCACAGATACGCAGTATTTT